The 17 T cell receptor beta chains in this list originate from one sample, sequenced in a study of CD8 T cells in ankylosing spondylitis (dated by TCRdb to 2017 to 2019). Library preparation employed 5' RACE. Instrument used: Illumina HiSeq 2500. TCRdb applied fastp at Q25 and MiXCR to the public reads, then kept only in-frame beta chains. Each CDR3 protein appears once, grouped with its most common genes and DNA. The sample has about 140,000 distinct CDR3 sequences on record, roughly 8% of them singletons. 7.3% of the sample lies in the top ten. The material sequenced was synovial fluid, either unsorted or a sorted T cell fraction (not recorded which). The receptors originated from a male donor with ankylosing spondylitis.

The V call is TRBV2, the J call TRBJ2-5; D is undetermined. The V end lost 0 bases, the J end lost 6 bases, and 5 bases lay between the germline ends. The CDR3 has 12 residues. Germline CDR1 reads SNHLY; CDR2 reads FYNNEI. CDR3 nucleotides: TGTGCCAGCAGTGAAGCTCGGCAGACCCAGTACTTC. Encoded protein: CASSEARQTQYF.

This clonotype was seen more than once but under ten times. As DNA, the CDR3 is TGTGCCAGCAGGGGACAGGGGGCCCCTTGGGGTGAAAAACTGTTTTTT. Translating it yields CASRGQGAPWGEKLFF. The V and J genes are TRBV28 and TRBJ1-4, with 12 bases that match TRBD1. Germline assignment: CDR1 MDHEN and CDR2 SYDVKM. V was pared by 6 bases and J by 7 bases, with 9 bases of the junction left unmatched. The CDR3 runs to 16 residues.

The chain couples TRBV20-1 to TRBJ2-6; 11 bases match TRBD1. CDR3 length: 15 residues. Germline V gene sequence: CDR1 DFQATT, CDR2 SNEGSKA (reference sequence). The trim removed 6 bases at V and 2 bases at J, leaving 3 bases unmatched. CDR3 sequence reads: CSAGQGATGANVLTF. For the CDR3, the DNA is TGCAGTGCAGGACAGGGGGCAACTGGGGCCAACGTCCTGACTTTC.

This sequence joins TRBV29-1 and TRBJ2-3; 12 positions agree with TRBD2. The CDR3 covers 15 residues. Germline values: CDR1 SQVTM, CDR2 ANQGSEA. Germline trimming cut 1 base from V and 6 bases from J; bases unmatched to any gene: 5. This CDR3 is CSVEGSSGRVDTQYF. DNA of the CDR3: TGCAGCGTTGAAGGGTCTAGCGGGAGGGTGGATACGCAGTATTTT.

The rearrangement links TRBV21-1 to TRBJ2-7. TRBV21-1 is deemed a pseudogene. This CDR3 spans 14 amino acids. The CDR3: CASSTQQTTYEQYF. Here the CDR3 DNA reads TGTGCCAGCAGCACTCAACAGACAACCTACGAGCAGTACTTC.

This clonotype appeared many times. The chain links TRBV3-1 to TRBJ2-5; 10 bases agree with TRBD2. CDR3 length: 15 residues. The V segment lost 3 bases and the J segment 4 bases; nucleotides outside the gene matches: 5. Looked up from germline, CDR1 is LGHDT and CDR2 is YNNKEL (reference sequence). CDR3 amino acids: CASSHPSGSRETQYF. Written as DNA, the CDR3 is TGTGCCAGCAGCCACCCTAGCGGGAGCAGAGAGACCCAGTACTTC.

There are many counts of this clonotype. The chain carries TRBV3-1 and TRBJ2-1; tentatively, D is TRBD1 (5 bases). The germline V gene encodes CDR1 LGHDT and CDR2 YNNKEL (reference sequence). The ends were cut back, 0 bases at V and 10 bases at J, with 10 bases in the middle. This CDR3 contains 13 residues. In DNA form, the CDR3 reads TGTGCCAGCAGCCAAGATTCCAGGGCAGAGCAGTTCTTC. Amino acids: CASSQDSRAEQFF.

This chain joins TRBV5-5 and TRBJ1-2; tentative D call: TRBD1 (5 bases). Between the trimmed V and J ends, which lost 1 base and 10 bases, there was a span of 11 bases. Germline lookup yields CDR1 SGHKS and CDR2 YYEKEE (reference sequence). The length of the CDR3 is 12 residues. CDR3 sequence (DNA): TGTGCCAGCAGCTTGCCCCCAGGGTTCTACACCTTC. The encoded protein is CASSLPPGFYTF.

This clonotype was detected many times. This sequence joins TRBV10-3 and TRBJ2-7; 8 positions agree with TRBD2. Trimming at V came to 5 bases and at J to 3 bases, leaving 6 bases not matched to a gene. This CDR3 has 14 amino acids. Germline CDR1 and CDR2: ENHRY and SYGVKD. This CDR3 is CAISPGGDNYEQYF. In nucleotides, the CDR3 is TGTGCCATCAGTCCGGGGGGGGATAACTACGAGCAGTACTTC.

This clonotype turned up a few times. The chain has TRBV5-1 and TRBJ1-1, with a possible D match to TRBD1 (6 bases). CDR3 size: 15 residues. Looked up from germline, CDR1 is SGHRS and CDR2 is YFSETQ. The germline V and J ends were trimmed by 1 base and 5 bases, with 15 bases remaining between them. The CDR3 DNA reads as TGCGCCAGCAGCTTGAACGGGGGCTTGGGGACTGAAGCTTTCTTT. Translation: CASSLNGGLGTEAFF.

This clonotype was observed many times. The chain couples TRBV7-2 to TRBJ2-3; no reliable D call. From germline, CDR1 is SGHTA and CDR2 FQGNSA. Between the trimmed V and J ends, which lost 2 bases and 6 bases, there was a span of 6 bases. The length of the CDR3 is 12 residues. CDR3 coding DNA: TGTGCCAGCAGCTTAAGGTTGGATACGCAGTATTTT. Translation: CASSLRLDTQYF.

The V and J genes are TRBV6-1 and TRBJ1-6; D is undetermined. This CDR3 contains 15 residues. Trimming cost V 8 bases and J 0 bases, with 11 bases left between them. The germline gives CDR1 MNHNS, CDR2 SASEGT. The CDR3 DNA sequence: TGTGCCAGCCAAAGGGCAAGCTCCTATAATTCACCCCTCCACTTT. It yields the protein CASQRASSYNSPLHF.

This clonotype was seen a few times. The chain is built from TRBV20-1 and TRBJ1-2; perhaps TRBD1 as D (6 bases). The CDR3 loop spans 12 amino acids. Per the germline V gene, CDR1 is DFQATT and CDR2 is SNEGSKA (reference sequence). Deletions cut 5 bases from V and 5 bases from J, with 12 bases between. The CDR3 nucleotides read TGCAGTGCTTCCAGACAGGAGTATGGCTACACCTTC. Its translation is CSASRQEYGYTF.

This clonotype was seen a few times. This chain joins TRBV5-1 and TRBJ2-7; D ambiguous. The germline gives CDR1 SGHRS, CDR2 YFSETQ. V was shortened by 1 base and J by 0 bases, with 14 bases between the two germline ends. The CDR3 covers 16 residues. The CDR3 sequence: CASSLLSQSNSYEQYF. As DNA, the CDR3 is TGCGCCAGCAGCTTGCTGAGCCAGTCCAACTCCTACGAGCAGTACTTC.

In its sample, this clonotype was seen many times. The V gene is TRBV7-8, the J gene TRBJ2-7; the match to TRBD2 covers 11 bases. V lost 2 bases and J lost 2; bases outside the gene matches: 5. The CDR3 is made up of 16 amino acids. Germline CDR1 and CDR2: SGHVS and FQNEAQ. DNA for the CDR3: TGTGCCAGCAGCTTAAGGCCGGGACTAGCGGCCTACGAGCAGTACTTC. Encoded protein: CASSLRPGLAAYEQYF. Variable domain in full (rest from reference TRBV7-8 and TRBJ2-7): GAGVSQSPRYKVAKRGQDVALRCDPISGHVSLFWYQQALGQGPEFLTYFQNEAQLDKSGLPSDRFFAERPEGSVSTLKIQRTQQEDSAVYLCASSLRPGLAAYEQYFGPGTRLTVT.

The sample holds a few counts of this clonotype. CDR3 in DNA: TGTGCCAGCAGTTTCGGGAATTCACCCCTCCACTTT. Translating it yields CASSFGNSPLHF. The V call is TRBV12-3 or TRBV12-4, the J call TRBJ1-6; D gene ambiguous. CDR3 length: 12 amino acids. Trimming removed 3 bases at V and 7 bases at J, with 4 bases between.

Many counts were recorded for this clonotype. The chain joins TRBV7-9 to TRBJ1-2; no clear D gene. Germline assignment: CDR1 SEHNR and CDR2 FQNEAQ (reference sequence). The CDR3 extends over 15 amino acids. The V end lost 0 bases, the J end lost 3 bases, and 11 bases lay between the germline ends. CDR3 region: CASSLAGRSDYGYTF. The DNA for the CDR3 is TGTGCCAGCAGCTTAGCTGGCAGGTCGGACTATGGCTACACCTTC.